The clone carrying this T cell receptor (beta chain) has more than one count but fewer than ten. Its antigen is currently unknown. TCRdb recomputed calls from the reads with MiXCR, one row per CDR3 protein. The sample lists 500,000 or so distinct CDR3 sequences, about 17% occurring once. This specimen belongs to a study of T cell repertoires in cytomegalovirus infection. Study-wide points: It was HLA-C-restricted CMV-specific TCR beta clonotypes that dominated the response ex vivo.

The V and J ends lost 1 base and 12 bases respectively, with 7 bases between them. Germline V CDR1 and CDR2: MGHRA, YSYEKL. CDR3 length: 11 residues. Sequencing was performed on CD8+ T cells from PBMCs. This receptor was identified in a human donor in good health (CMV status not recorded). Some clones in this sample may be carry-over from other donors' samples. This chain links TRBV4-1 with TRBJ1-3, with no clear D. The CDR3 region has the DNA TGCGCCAGCAGCCAAGGAGCCCTCATATATTTT. It codes for CASSQGALIYF.